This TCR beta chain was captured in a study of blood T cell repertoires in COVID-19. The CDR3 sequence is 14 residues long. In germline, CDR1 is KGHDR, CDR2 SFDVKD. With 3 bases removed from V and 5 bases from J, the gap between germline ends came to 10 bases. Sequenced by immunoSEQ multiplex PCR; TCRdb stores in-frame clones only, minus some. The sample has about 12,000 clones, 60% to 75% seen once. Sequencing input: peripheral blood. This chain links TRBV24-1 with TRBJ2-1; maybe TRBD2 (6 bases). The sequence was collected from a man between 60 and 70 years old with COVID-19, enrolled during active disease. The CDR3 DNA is TGTGCCACCAGTGATGTGAGGACTAACAATGAGCAGTTCTTC. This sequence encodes CATSDVRTNNEQFF.